This T cell receptor (beta chain) was recorded in a study of cytomegalovirus exposure and HLA in healthy donors. Both 60 Vbeta primers and 13 Jbeta primers went into the PCR. Generated by immunoSEQ multiplex PCR, the TCRdb table keeps only in-frame clones and is missing some. The sample shows around 130,000 clones, approximately 82% of them seen only once. This receptor was taken from a man over 45 in good health and CMV-seronegative. The specimen was PBMCs.

The CDR3 is CASSQVSSGGHNEQFF. CDR3 sequence (DNA): TGCGCCAGCAGCCAAGTCAGTAGCGGGGGGCACAATGAGCAGTTCTTC. V and J are TRBV4-1 and TRBJ2-1; 10 nucleotides align to TRBD2. CDR3 length: 16 residues. The germline CDR1 and CDR2 sequences are MGHRA and YSYEKL. V shed 1 base and J 5 bases; nucleotides not matched to a gene: 5.